This T cell receptor (beta chain) was sequenced during a study of blood T cell repertoires in COVID-19. As for the study in general: Sites across the United States, Italy and Spain contributed samples from acute and convalescent COVID-19.

The junction had 5 bases not matched to a gene; V was cut back by 1 base and J by 1 base. CDR1 and CDR2 from the germline V gene are LNHNV and YYDKDF (reference sequence). This CDR3 region has 16 residues. As handled by the study authors: For nucleated cells, counts were estimated from reference gene primer amplification. Libraries were prepared by immunoSEQ multiplex PCR; TCRdb keeps only in-frame clonotypes and omits some of them. V, J and clone size reflect that table, while D and trimming were determined from the DNA. Of about 190,000 clones in the sample, about 88% were seen once. Material: peripheral blood. The rearrangement joins TRBV15 to TRBJ2-3, with 7 bases aligning to TRBD2. The source of this sequence is a man in his thirties or forties with acute or convalescent COVID-19. As DNA, the CDR3 is TGTGCCACCAGCAGAGGCCCGGCGGGGGGCACAGATACGCAGTATTTT. The encoded protein is CATSRGPAGGTDTQYF.